The entry that follows covers one T cell receptor beta chain sequence. Its antigen is as yet unknown. This CDR3 contains 15 residues. Germline V gene sequence: CDR1 MNHEY, CDR2 SVGAGI. J was trimmed by 8 bases and V by 2 bases; bases with no gene match: 6. These data originate in a study of cytomegalovirus exposure and HLA in healthy donors. Use of 60 Vbeta and 13 Jbeta primers characterized the PCR. TCRdb's copy holds only in-frame clones and misses some; the assay was immunoSEQ multiplex PCR. The repertoire holds tens of thousands of clones, with roughly 76% as singletons. Notes on the study in general: For presence/absence analyses, sequencing depth was assumed to be roughly uniform across donors. Usually a TCR sequence was rare, but some public TCRs were found in many donors. A later analysis reportedly identified an Asian-associated ancestry cluster as carrying fewer N-insertions than the roughly 700-donor mean.

The sequencing sample was made of PBMCs. The TCR comes from a woman in her 30s in good health and CMV-seropositive. The J gene is TRBJ2-1, the V gene TRBV6-5; 10 bases are a match to TRBD1. The CDR3 loop is CASSYGGQGYHEQFF. In DNA form, the CDR3 reads TGTGCCAGCAGTTACGGGGGACAGGGGTACCATGAGCAGTTCTTC.